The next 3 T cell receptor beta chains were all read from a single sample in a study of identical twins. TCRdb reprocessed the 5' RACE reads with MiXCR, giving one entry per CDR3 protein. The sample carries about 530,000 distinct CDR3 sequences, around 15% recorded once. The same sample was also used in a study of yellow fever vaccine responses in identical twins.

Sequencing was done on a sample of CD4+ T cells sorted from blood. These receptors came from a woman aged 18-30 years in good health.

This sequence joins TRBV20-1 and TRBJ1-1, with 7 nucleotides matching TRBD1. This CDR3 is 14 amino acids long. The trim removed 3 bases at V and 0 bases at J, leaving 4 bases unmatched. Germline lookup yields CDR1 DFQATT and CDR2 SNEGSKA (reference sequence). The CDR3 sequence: CSARATGLNTEAFF. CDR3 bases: TGCAGTGCTAGGGCGACAGGGCTGAACACTGAAGCTTTCTTT.

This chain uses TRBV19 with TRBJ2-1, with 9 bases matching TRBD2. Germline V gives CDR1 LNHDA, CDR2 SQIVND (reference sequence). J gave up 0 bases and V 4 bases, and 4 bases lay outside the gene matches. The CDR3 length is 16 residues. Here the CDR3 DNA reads TGTGCCAGTAGTAGGGTAGCGGGGGCCTCCTACAATGAGCAGTTCTTC. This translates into CASSRVAGASYNEQFF.

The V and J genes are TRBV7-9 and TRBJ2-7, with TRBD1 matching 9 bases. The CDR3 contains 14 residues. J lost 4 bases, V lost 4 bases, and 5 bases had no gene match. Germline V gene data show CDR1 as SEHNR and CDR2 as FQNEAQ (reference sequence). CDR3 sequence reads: CASSSSGTGYEQYV. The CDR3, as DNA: TGTGCCAGCAGCTCATCCGGGACAGGGTACGAGCAGTACGTC.